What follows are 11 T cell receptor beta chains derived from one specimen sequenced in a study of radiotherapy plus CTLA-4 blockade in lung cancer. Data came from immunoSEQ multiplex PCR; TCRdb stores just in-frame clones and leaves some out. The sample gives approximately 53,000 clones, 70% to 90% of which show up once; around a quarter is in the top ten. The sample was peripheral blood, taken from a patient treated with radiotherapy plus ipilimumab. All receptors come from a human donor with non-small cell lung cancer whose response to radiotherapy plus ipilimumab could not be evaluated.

This CDR3 reads CASSHEGTVSTDTQYF. The CDR3 region has the DNA TGCGCCAGCAGCCATGAGGGGACAGTTTCCACAGATACGCAGTATTTT. The rearrangement links TRBV4-3 to TRBJ2-3, with 7 nucleotides matching TRBD1. The CDR3 covers 16 residues. Germline lookup yields CDR1 LGHNA and CDR2 YSLEER. J lost 2 bases, V lost 3 bases, and 8 bases had no gene match.

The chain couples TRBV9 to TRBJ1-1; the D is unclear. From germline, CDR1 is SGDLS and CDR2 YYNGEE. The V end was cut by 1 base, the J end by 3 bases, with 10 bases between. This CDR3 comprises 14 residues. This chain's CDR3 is CASSVTPTDTEAFF. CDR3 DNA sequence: TGTGCCAGCAGCGTAACCCCCACGGACACTGAAGCTTTCTTT. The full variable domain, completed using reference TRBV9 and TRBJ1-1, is DSGVTQTPKHLITATGQRVTLRCSPRSGDLSVYWYQQSLDQGLQFLIQYYNGEERAKGNILERFSAQQFPDLHSELNLSSLELGDSALYFCASSVTPTDTEAFFGQGTRLTVV.

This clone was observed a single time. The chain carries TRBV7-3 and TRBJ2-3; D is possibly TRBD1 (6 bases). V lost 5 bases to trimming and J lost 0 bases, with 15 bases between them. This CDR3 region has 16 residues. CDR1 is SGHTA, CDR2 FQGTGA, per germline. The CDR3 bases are TGTGCCAGCAGCCCAGGGGAAGGAAGAAGCACAGATACGCAGTATTTT. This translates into CASSPGEGRSTDTQYF. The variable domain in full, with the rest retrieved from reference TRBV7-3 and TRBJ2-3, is GAGVSQTPSNKVTEKGKYVELRCDPISGHTALYWYRQSLGQGPEFLIYFQGTGAADDSGLPNDRFFAVRPEGSVSTLKIQRTERGDSAVYLCASSPGEGRSTDTQYFGPGTRLTVL.

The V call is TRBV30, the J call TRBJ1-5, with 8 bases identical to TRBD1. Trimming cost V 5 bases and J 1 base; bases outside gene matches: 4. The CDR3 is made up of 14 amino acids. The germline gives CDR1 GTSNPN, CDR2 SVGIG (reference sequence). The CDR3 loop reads CAWQGAESNQPQHF. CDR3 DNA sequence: TGTGCCTGGCAGGGGGCAGAGAGCAATCAGCCCCAGCATTTT.

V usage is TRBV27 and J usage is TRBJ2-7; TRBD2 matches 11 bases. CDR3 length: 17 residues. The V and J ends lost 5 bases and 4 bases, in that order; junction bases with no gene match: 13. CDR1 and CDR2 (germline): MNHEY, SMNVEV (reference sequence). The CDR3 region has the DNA TGTGCCAGCAGTACCTTGTCCGGGACTAGCGGTCCTTACGAGCAGTACTTC. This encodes CASSTLSGTSGPYEQYF.

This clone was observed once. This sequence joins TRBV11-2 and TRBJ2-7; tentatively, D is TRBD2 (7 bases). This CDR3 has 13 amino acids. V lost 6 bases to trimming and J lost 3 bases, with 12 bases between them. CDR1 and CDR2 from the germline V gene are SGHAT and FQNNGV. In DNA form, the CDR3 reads TGTGCCAGCAGGGGGGGGGCGGGCTACGAGCAGTACTTC. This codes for CASRGGAGYEQYF.

This CDR3 is CASSRTGTYEQYF. The DNA for the CDR3 is TGTGCCAGCTCAAGGACAGGAACCTACGAGCAGTACTTC. This sequence joins TRBV18 and TRBJ2-7, with 7 bases identical to TRBD1. Germline values: CDR1 KGHSH, CDR2 LQKENI. The CDR3 is 13 amino acids. Germline trimming cut 5 bases from V and 2 bases from J; bases unmatched to any gene: 3.

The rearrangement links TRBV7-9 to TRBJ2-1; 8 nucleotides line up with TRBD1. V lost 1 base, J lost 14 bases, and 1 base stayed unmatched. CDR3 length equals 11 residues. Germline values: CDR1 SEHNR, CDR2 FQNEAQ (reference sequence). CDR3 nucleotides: TGTGCCAGCAGCTTAGAGACAGGGGAGTTCTTC. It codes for CASSLETGEFF.

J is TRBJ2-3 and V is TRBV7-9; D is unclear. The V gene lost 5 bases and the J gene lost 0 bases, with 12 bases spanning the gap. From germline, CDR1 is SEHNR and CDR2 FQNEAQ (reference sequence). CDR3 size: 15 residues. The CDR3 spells CASSPLETSTDTQYF. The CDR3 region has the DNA TGTGCCAGCAGCCCCCTAGAGACTAGCACAGATACGCAGTATTTT.

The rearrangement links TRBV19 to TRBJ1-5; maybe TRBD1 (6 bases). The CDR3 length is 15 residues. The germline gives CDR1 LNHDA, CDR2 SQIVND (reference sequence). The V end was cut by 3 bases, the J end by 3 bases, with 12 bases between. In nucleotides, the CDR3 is TGTGCCAGTAGTATGGAAGGGGGACCCAATCAGCCCCAGCATTTT. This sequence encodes CASSMEGGPNQPQHF.

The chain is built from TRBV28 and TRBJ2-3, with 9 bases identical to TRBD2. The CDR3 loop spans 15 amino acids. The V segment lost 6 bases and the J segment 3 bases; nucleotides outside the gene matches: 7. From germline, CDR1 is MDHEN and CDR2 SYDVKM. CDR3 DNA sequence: TGTGCCAGCAGAACCAGCGGGAGGTTAACAGATACGCAGTATTTT. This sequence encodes CASRTSGRLTDTQYF.